One and the same sample provided the 5 T cell receptor beta chains below, sequenced in a study of cytomegalovirus exposure and HLA in healthy donors. PCR involved 60 Vbeta and 13 Jbeta primers. Produced via immunoSEQ multiplex PCR; TCRdb's table is partial and in-frame only. Among under 200,000 clones listed, around four fifths were seen once. Sequences were obtained from PBMCs. These receptors were collected from a woman in her twenties or thirties in good health and CMV-seronegative.

The V gene is TRBV2, the J gene TRBJ2-5, with unresolved D. The CDR3 runs to 12 residues. Trimming took off 6 bases at V and 1 base at J, with 6 bases between the two ends. CDR1 SNHLY and CDR2 FYNNEI come from the germline V gene. The CDR3, as DNA: TGTGCCAGCAGACATACCCAAGAGACCCAGTACTTC. This codes for CASRHTQETQYF.

The gene calls are TRBV27 and TRBJ2-1; TRBD2 might be the D (5 bases). CDR1 is MNHEY, CDR2 SMNVEV, per germline (reference sequence). V shed 11 bases and J shed 4 bases, with 15 bases lying between them. This CDR3 region has 13 residues. The CDR3, as DNA: TGTGCCGCAGCGGTAGGGTTTTACAATGAGCAGTTCTTC. This sequence encodes CAAAVGFYNEQFF.

This chain uses TRBV5-1 with TRBJ1-5; D not resolved. Germline loops: CDR1 SGHRS, CDR2 YFSETQ. The ends were cut back, 0 bases at V and 10 bases at J, with 11 bases in the middle. The CDR3 length is 13 residues. CDR3 region: CASSLGPTFPQHF. CDR3 DNA: TGCGCCAGCAGCTTGGGTCCTACTTTCCCCCAGCATTTT.

This clone was recorded only once. The rearrangement joins TRBV28 to TRBJ1-5; 8 bases align to TRBD1. The trim removed 5 bases at V and 1 base at J, leaving 4 bases unmatched. Germline V gene sequence: CDR1 MDHEN, CDR2 SYDVKM. The CDR3 runs to 15 residues. The CDR3 coding sequence is TGTGCCAGCAGTCCTACAGGGGGAAGCAATCAGCCCCAGCATTTT. It specifies CASSPTGGSNQPQHF.

The chain recombines TRBV5-5 with TRBJ2-2, with TRBD2 as a possible D gene (6 bases). The length of the CDR3 is 15 residues. The germline CDR1 and CDR2 sequences are SGHKS and YYEKEE (reference sequence). Between the trimmed V and J ends, which lost 4 bases and 0 bases, there was a span of 10 bases. CDR3 sequence (DNA): TGTGCCAGCAGCCTGACGGGGGCGAACACCGGGGAGCTGTTTTTT. It specifies CASSLTGANTGELFF. The variable domain in full, completed from reference TRBV5-5 and TRBJ2-2, reads DAGVTQSPTHLIKTRGQQVTLRCSPISGHKSVSWYQQVLGQGPQFIFQYYEKEERGRGNFPDRFSARQFPNYSSELNVNALLLGDSALYLCASSLTGANTGELFFGEGSRLTVL.